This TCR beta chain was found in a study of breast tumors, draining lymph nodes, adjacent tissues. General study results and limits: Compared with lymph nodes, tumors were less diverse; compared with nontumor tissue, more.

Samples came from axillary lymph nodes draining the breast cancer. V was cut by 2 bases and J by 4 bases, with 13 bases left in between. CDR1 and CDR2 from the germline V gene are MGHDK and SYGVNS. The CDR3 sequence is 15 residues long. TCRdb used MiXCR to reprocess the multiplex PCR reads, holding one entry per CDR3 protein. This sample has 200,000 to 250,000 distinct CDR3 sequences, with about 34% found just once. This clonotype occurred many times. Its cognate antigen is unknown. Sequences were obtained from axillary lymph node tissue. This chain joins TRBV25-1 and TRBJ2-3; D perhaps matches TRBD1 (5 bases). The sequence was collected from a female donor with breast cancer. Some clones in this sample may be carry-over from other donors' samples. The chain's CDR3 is CASSERAGWSDTQYF. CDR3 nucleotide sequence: TGTGCCAGCAGTGAAAGGGCAGGGTGGTCAGATACGCAGTATTTT. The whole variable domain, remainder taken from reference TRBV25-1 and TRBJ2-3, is EADIYQTPRYLVIGTGKKITLECSQTMGHDKMYWYQQDPGMELHLIHYSYGVNSTEKGDLSSESTVSRIRTEHFPLTLESARPSHTSQYLCASSERAGWSDTQYFGPGTRLTVL.